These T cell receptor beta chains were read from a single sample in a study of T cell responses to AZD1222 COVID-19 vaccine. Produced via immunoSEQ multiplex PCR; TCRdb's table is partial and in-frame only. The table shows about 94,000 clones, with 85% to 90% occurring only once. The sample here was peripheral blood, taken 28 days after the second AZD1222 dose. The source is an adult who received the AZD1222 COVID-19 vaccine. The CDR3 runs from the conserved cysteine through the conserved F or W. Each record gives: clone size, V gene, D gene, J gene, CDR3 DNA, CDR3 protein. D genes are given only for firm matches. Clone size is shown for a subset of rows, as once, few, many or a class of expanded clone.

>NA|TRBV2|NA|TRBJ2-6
TGTGCCAGCAGGACGCGGGTGTTGTCTGGGGCCAACGTCCTGACTTTC
CASRTRVLSGANVLTF
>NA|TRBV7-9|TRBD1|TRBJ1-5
TGTGCCAGCAGCTTGACAGGGAGCAATCAGCCCCAGCATTTT
CASSLTGSNQPQHF
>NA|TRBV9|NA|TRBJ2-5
TGTGCCAGCAGCGCCGATGGACTGTTCCAAGAGACCCAGTACTTC
CASSADGLFQETQYF
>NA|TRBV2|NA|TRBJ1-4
TGTGCCAGCAGTGAAATCTGGGGACATGAAAAACTGTTTTTT
CASSEIWGHEKLFF
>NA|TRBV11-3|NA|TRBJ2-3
TGTGCCAGCAGCTTAGAGAGCACAGATACGCAGTATTTT
CASSLESTDTQYF
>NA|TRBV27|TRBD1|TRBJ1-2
TGTGCCAGCAGCCAGGGACAGGGCGGCTACACCTTC
CASSQGQGGYTF
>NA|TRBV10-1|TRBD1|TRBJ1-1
TGCGCCAGCAGCCCGGGACAGGGAATCACTGAAGCTTTCTTT
CASSPGQGITEAFF
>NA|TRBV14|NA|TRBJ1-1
TGTGCCAGCAGCAAACAGGGCTACACTGAAGCTTTCTTT
CASSKQGYTEAFF
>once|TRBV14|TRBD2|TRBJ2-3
TGTGCCAGCAGCCAAGACGCTAGCGGGAGTAAGGATACGCAGTATTTT
CASSQDASGSKDTQYF
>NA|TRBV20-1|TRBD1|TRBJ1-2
TGCAGTGCTAGTCCAGGGGGCTTTTCCTATGGCTACACCTTC
CSASPGGFSYGYTF
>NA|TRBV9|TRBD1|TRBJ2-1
TGTGCCAGCAGCGAGGGGACAGGTCAGGCATCCTACAATGAGCAGTTCTTC
CASSEGTGQASYNEQFF
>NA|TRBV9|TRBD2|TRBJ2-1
TGTGCCAGCACGAGTAGCGGGAGCTCCTACAATGAGCAGTTCTTC
CASTSSGSSYNEQFF
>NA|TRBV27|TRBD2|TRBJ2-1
TGTGCCAGCAGTGTACTAGCGGGAGGGGCAAATGAGCAGTTCTTC
CASSVLAGGANEQFF
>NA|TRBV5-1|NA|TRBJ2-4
TGCGCCAGCAGCTTGGGGGTCAGGCTAGCCAAAAACATTCAGTACTTC
CASSLGVRLAKNIQYF
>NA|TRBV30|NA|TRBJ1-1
TGTGCCTGTATACGGGACGGCATGAACACTGAAGCTTTCTTT
CACIRDGMNTEAFF
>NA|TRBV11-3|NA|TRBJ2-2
TGTGCCAGCAGCTTAGAGGGAGTCCACACCGGGGAGCTGTTTTTT
CASSLEGVHTGELFF
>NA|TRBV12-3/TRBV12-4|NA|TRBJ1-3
TGTGCCAGCAGTACCGGACCTGGAAACACCATATATTTT
CASSTGPGNTIYF
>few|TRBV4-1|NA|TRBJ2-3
TGCGCCAGCAGCCAAGTACTTGACGATACGCAGTATTTT
CASSQVLDDTQYF
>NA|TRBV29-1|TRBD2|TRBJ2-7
TGCAGCGTTGAAGGGACTAGCGGGGGGACTCCGGGCGAGCAGTACTTC
CSVEGTSGGTPGEQYF
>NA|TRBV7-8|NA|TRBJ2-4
TGTGCCAGCAGCCGAGGGAGACCGGGAAACATTCAGTACTTC
CASSRGRPGNIQYF
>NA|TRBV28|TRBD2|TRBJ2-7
TGTGCCAGCAGGGTCTTTAGCGGGATAGGTTACGAGCAGTACTTC
CASRVFSGIGYEQYF
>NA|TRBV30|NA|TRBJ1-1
TGTGCCTGGAGCAACGAGAACACTGAAGCTTTCTTT
CAWSNENTEAFF
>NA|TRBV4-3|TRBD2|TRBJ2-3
TGCGCCAGCAGCCTTACCCTAGCGGGGATCACAGATACGCAGTATTTT
CASSLTLAGITDTQYF
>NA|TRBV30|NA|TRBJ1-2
TGTGCCTGGAGTGTCGGGGCCCCCTCAAGCTATGGCTACACCTTC
CAWSVGAPSSYGYTF
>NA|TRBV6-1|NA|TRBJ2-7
TGTGCCAGCAGTGAAGCGCGAGCTTTTGTGCAGTACTTC
CASSEARAFVQYF
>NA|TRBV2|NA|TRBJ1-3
TGTGCCAGCAGTGAGTCCCCGAGCTCTGGAAACACCATATATTTT
CASSESPSSGNTIYF
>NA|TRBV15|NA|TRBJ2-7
TGTGCCACCAGCAGAGCAGGGGGAGGGCAGTACTTC
CATSRAGGGQYF
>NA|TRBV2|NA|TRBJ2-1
TGTGCCAGCAATAGCTATGAGCAGTTCTTC
CASNSYEQFF
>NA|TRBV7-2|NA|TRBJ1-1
TGTGCCAGCAGCTTAGGGGTGGGAATGAACACTGAAGCTTTCTTT
CASSLGVGMNTEAFF
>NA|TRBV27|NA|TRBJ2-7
TGTGCCAGCAGTTTATGGGGGCTCGGGGGCTCCTACGAGCAGTACTTC
CASSLWGLGGSYEQYF
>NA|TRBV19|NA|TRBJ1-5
TGTGCCAGTAGTACAGGGGCAGAGGTGCCCCAGCATTTT
CASSTGAEVPQHF
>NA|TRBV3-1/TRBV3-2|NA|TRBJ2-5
TGTGCCAGCAGCCGGAGCGGAGACCAAGAGACCCAGTACTTC
CASSRSGDQETQYF
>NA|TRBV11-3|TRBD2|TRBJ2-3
TGTGCCAGCAGCTTAGAGGGCGGGGGTGCAGATACGCAGTATTTT
CASSLEGGGADTQYF
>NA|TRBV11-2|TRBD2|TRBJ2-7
TGTGCCAGCAGCTTGCTGGGACTAGCATCCTACGAGCAGTACTTC
CASSLLGLASYEQYF
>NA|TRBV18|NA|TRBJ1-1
TGTGCCAGCTCTTCCGGGGGCCAAACTGAAGCTTTCTTT
CASSSGGQTEAFF
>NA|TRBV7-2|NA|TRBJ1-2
TGTGCCAGCAGTTTAAGGGGGGGTTCCTATGGCTACACCTTC
CASSLRGGSYGYTF
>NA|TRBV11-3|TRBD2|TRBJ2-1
TGTGCCAGCAGCGTAACTAGCGGGGTGGGAGAGCAGTTCTTC
CASSVTSGVGEQFF
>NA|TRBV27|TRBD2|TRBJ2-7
TGTGCCAGCAGTTCGTCTCGTTGGCGGGAGGAAAAGTACGAGCAGTACTTC
CASSSSRWREEKYEQYF
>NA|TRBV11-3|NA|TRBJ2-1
TGTGCCAGCAGCTCTCGGGCTCTAGCAGAGTTCTTC
CASSSRALAEFF
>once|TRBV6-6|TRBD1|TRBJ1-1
TGTGCCAGCAGTTTCGGACAGGGAAGTGAAGCTTTCTTT
CASSFGQGSEAFF
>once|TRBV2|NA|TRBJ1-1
TGTGCCAGCAGTGAGGGGTTGAGTATGAACACTGAAGCTTTCTTT
CASSEGLSMNTEAFF
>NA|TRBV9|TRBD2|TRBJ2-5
TGTGCCAGCAGCGTAGGTCCAGGGAGGGTTGCAGAGACCCAGTACTTC
CASSVGPGRVAETQYF
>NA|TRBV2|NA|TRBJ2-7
TGTGCCAGCAATTTGGAGGGCAATCTCGAGCAGTACTTC
CASNLEGNLEQYF
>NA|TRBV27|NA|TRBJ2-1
TGTGCCAGCAGTCAGCCCCTAGGGCCACACTACAATGAGCAGTTCTTC
CASSQPLGPHYNEQFF
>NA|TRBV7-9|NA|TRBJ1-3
TGTGCCAGCAGCTTAGAAGGCTCGACGGGCACCATATATTTT
CASSLEGSTGTIYF